This TCR beta chain derives from a study of CD8+ T cells in alopecia areata. On the study more broadly: Treated patients were given oral tofacitinib, which was dosed at 5 to 10 mg twice daily. Tofacitinib therapy lasting 6 to 18 months was followed by 6 months off drug. Regarding the study as a whole: Whereas mice showed it more clearly, TCR sharing across patients was murkier, possibly because of HLA.

Concerning this clone itself: The antigen remains undetermined.

Treatment specified: oral pan-JAK inhibitor, 5-10 mg twice daily. RNA extraction and reverse transcription yielded cDNA as sequencing template. Measured with immunoSEQ multiplex PCR; TCRdb has only the in-frame clones, and not every one. The sample includes 90,000 to 130,000 clones, 50% to 75% of them seen just once. This TCR was recovered from a human donor with alopecia areata. The sequenced sample was CD8+ T cells sorted from blood, obtained at week 24, from a patient treated with tofacitinib.

CDR3 nucleotide sequence: TGCGCCAGCAGCCAAGGGGACAGGGTCAATCAGCCCCAGCATTTT. This gives the protein CASSQGDRVNQPQHF. The rearrangement joins TRBV4-1 to TRBJ1-5; TRBD1 matches 9 bases. The CDR3 loop spans 15 amino acids. Trimming at V came to 1 base and at J to 3 bases, leaving 1 base not matched to a gene. The germline V gene encodes CDR1 MGHRA and CDR2 YSYEKL.